One sample yielded the 5 T cell receptor beta chains listed below, sequenced in a study of blood T cells in healthy people across ages. PCR was performed a second time for about 7 to 11 cycles using a sample-barcoded 5' primer and a J-beta primer mix. TCRdb recomputed calls from the 5' RACE reads with MiXCR, one row per CDR3 protein. The sample yields some 790,000 distinct CDR3 sequences, 29% seen once. Sequenced: blood. All receptors come from an elderly woman in good health.

The sample holds many counts of this clonotype. The chain carries TRBV7-2 and TRBJ2-1; 10 bases are a match to TRBD2. This CDR3 comprises 14 residues. V shed 6 bases, J shed 9 bases, and the junction held 8 bases outside the gene matches. Germline-derived CDR1 and CDR2 are SGHTA and FQGNSA. CDR3 sequence (DNA): TGTGCCAGCAGACCGAGCGGGGGGGAGGTTGAGCAGTTCTTC. Amino acid sequence: CASRPSGGEVEQFF.

This clonotype has a count of ten or more. This may come from a read error, since a much larger clone is one base off. The chain carries TRBV10-3 and TRBJ2-5, with 9 bases aligning to TRBD1. V shed 6 bases, J shed 11 bases, and the junction held 16 bases outside the gene matches. Germline V gene lookup returns CDR1 ENHRY and CDR2 SYGVKD. The CDR3 runs to 15 residues. The CDR3 DNA is TGTGCCATCAGCACCCGGGACAGGGACTACAATGAGCAGTACTTC. It specifies CAISTRDRDYNEQYF.

The chain couples TRBV5-8 to TRBJ2-1; no clear D gene. V lost 9 bases and J lost 1, with 17 bases in between. The CDR3 is 15 amino acids. The germline V gene encodes CDR1 SGHTS and CDR2 YDEGEE. The CDR3 is CATLQSPFSYNEQFF. CDR3 in DNA: TGTGCCACGTTACAGTCCCCCTTTTCCTACAATGAGCAGTTCTTC.

This clonotype was picked up many times. DNA for the CDR3: TGCGCCAGCAGCTTGGGCCGACTCGGACTAGCGGGGGGTGTGGAAACAGATACGCAGTATTTT. Encoded protein: CASSLGRLGLAGGVETDTQYF. This chain connects TRBV5-1 to TRBJ2-3; 14 bases match TRBD2. The CDR3 loop spans 21 amino acids. Germline V gene sequence: CDR1 SGHRS, CDR2 YFSETQ. Trimming at V came to 0 bases and at J to 3 bases, leaving 15 bases not matched to a gene.

This clonotype was seen many times. The CDR3 nucleotides are TGTGCCAGCAGCCGACAGAGAGCTGCTGAAGCTTTCTTT. Translation: CASSRQRAAEAFF. The chain joins TRBV6-5 to TRBJ1-1; a possible D gene is TRBD1 (5 bases). The length of the CDR3 is 13 residues. Germline V CDR1 and CDR2: MNHEY, SVGAGI. Trimming cost V 6 bases and J 6 bases, with 14 bases left between them.